These 22 T cell receptor beta chains came from one sample sequenced in a study of cytomegalovirus exposure and HLA in healthy donors. Amplification used 60 Vbeta primers and 13 Jbeta primers. Assay used: immunoSEQ multiplex PCR; TCRdb lists only in-frame clones, some missing. The sample yields 130,000 to 150,000 clones, roughly four fifths seen once. The specimen was PBMCs. These receptors were obtained from a man in his forties or fifties in good health and CMV-seropositive.

The chain is built from TRBV19 and TRBJ1-5, with D tentatively TRBD1 (5 bases). The CDR3 sequence is 12 residues long. The germline V gene has CDR1 LNHDA and CDR2 SQIVND (reference sequence). V shed 8 bases and J shed 4 bases, with 9 bases lying between them. The CDR3 reads CASRDRNQPQHF. For the CDR3, the DNA is TGTGCCAGTCGAGACAGAAATCAGCCCCAGCATTTT.

The genes are TRBV6-4 and TRBJ1-1; 7 nucleotides agree with TRBD1. The CDR3 has 13 residues. Germline CDR1 and CDR2: MRHNA and SNTAGT. V shed 6 bases, J shed 4 bases, and the junction held 5 bases outside the gene matches. The CDR3 sequence: CASSSDRATEAFF. The CDR3 coding sequence is TGTGCCAGCAGCTCCGACAGGGCCACTGAAGCTTTCTTT.

Points on this clone: Other DNA sequences from this sample encode an identical CDR3 as well. This chain uses TRBV6-5 with TRBJ1-5; D possibly corresponds to TRBD1 (6 bases). This CDR3 comprises 13 residues. The ends were cut back, 6 bases at V and 6 bases at J, with 12 bases in the middle. Germline V gene data show CDR1 as MNHEY and CDR2 as SVGAGI. This CDR3 reads CASRTGSGQPQHF. Here the CDR3 DNA reads TGTGCCAGCAGGACAGGATCTGGTCAGCCCCAGCATTTT.

This rearrangement joins TRBV27 to TRBJ2-7, with 10 positions matching TRBD2. After removal of 4 bases from V and 0 bases from J, the junction contained 6 bases not matched to a gene. Germline-derived CDR1 and CDR2 are MNHEY and SMNVEV (reference sequence). CDR3 length equals 16 residues. The CDR3 loop reads CASSSRTSGRSYEQYF. CDR3 bases: TGTGCCAGCAGTTCAAGGACTAGCGGTCGCTCCTACGAGCAGTACTTC.

This clone appeared a few times. The chain recombines TRBV30 with TRBJ2-7; TRBD2 matches 8 bases. The V and J ends lost 3 bases and 3 bases, in that order; junction bases with no gene match: 4. This CDR3 comprises 13 residues. Looked up from germline, CDR1 is GTSNPN and CDR2 is SVGIG (reference sequence). The CDR3 nucleotides are TGTGCCTGGAGCTTCAGCGGGAGCTACGAGCAGTACTTC. Protein product: CAWSFSGSYEQYF.

This sequence joins TRBV27 and TRBJ1-6; TRBD1 is a possible D gene (5 bases). Germline V CDR1 and CDR2: MNHEY, SMNVEV (reference sequence). CDR3 size: 12 residues. Trimming left V 5 bases short and J 8 bases short, with 7 bases between. The CDR3, as DNA: TGTGCCAGCAGTCTCAGGGATTCACCCCTCCACTTT. This encodes CASSLRDSPLHF.

The sample holds one count of this clone. The V and J genes are TRBV19 and TRBJ2-5; no definite D call. The CDR3 sequence is 12 residues long. Germline CDR1 reads LNHDA; CDR2 reads SQIVND (reference sequence). V was pared by 3 bases and J by 5 bases, with 7 bases between. The CDR3 here is CASSIFGETQYF. The CDR3 region has the DNA TGTGCCAGTAGTATCTTCGGGGAGACCCAGTACTTC.

The chain links TRBV7-9 to TRBJ2-7, with 12 bases matching TRBD2. CDR1 and CDR2 (germline): SEHNR, FQNEAQ (reference sequence). V gave up 5 bases and J gave up 3 bases; unmatched junction bases: 8. The CDR3 sequence is 16 residues long. The CDR3 DNA is TGTGCCAGCAGCGCCCGGGAGACTAGCGGGAGCTACGAGCAGTACTTC. Protein product: CASSARETSGSYEQYF.

This clone appeared once. The chain carries TRBV9 and TRBJ1-1; D is ambiguous. Trimming took off 0 bases at V and 7 bases at J, with 22 bases between the two ends. Germline lookup yields CDR1 SGDLS and CDR2 YYNGEE. There are 17 residues in the CDR3. The CDR3 sequence: CASSVADLVDIRYEAFF. The CDR3, as DNA: TGTGCCAGCAGCGTAGCCGACCTTGTCGACATACGATATGAAGCTTTCTTT.

CDR3 amino acids: CASSGRQEPPGEQYF. In DNA, the CDR3 is TGTGCCAGCAGTGGGAGACAGGAGCCCCCAGGTGAGCAGTACTTC. The chain is built from TRBV6-1 and TRBJ2-7; perhaps TRBD1 as D (6 bases). CDR3 length: 15 residues. The V gene's germline CDR1 is MNHNS and CDR2 SASEGT. V gave up 4 bases and J gave up 7 bases, with 20 bases separating them.

In its sample, this clone was seen a few times. This chain joins TRBV6-1 and TRBJ2-5; 7 bases are a match to TRBD1. Trimming took 8 bases from V and 1 from J; bases not matched to a gene: 10. CDR1 MNHNS and CDR2 SASEGT come from the germline V gene. The CDR3 has 15 residues. As DNA, the CDR3 is TGTGCCAGCGACAAGGGACAGAACTCCCAAGAGACCCAGTACTTC. As protein: CASDKGQNSQETQYF.

This clone has only a few counts. J is TRBJ2-3 and V is TRBV10-3; 8 bases agree with TRBD1. Germline CDR1 is ENHRY and CDR2 is SYGVKD. This CDR3 contains 14 residues. J gave up 3 bases and V 6 bases, and 5 bases lay outside the gene matches. The CDR3 region has the DNA TGTGCCATCAGGACAGGGGATTCGACAGATACGCAGTATTTT. Encoded protein: CAIRTGDSTDTQYF.

The rearrangement uses TRBV4-3 and TRBJ2-5, with 10 bases lining up with TRBD2. Germline V gene sequence: CDR1 LGHNA, CDR2 YSLEER. This CDR3 region has 14 residues. J gave up 5 bases and V 5 bases, and 5 bases lay outside the gene matches. CDR3 amino acids: CASSYGTSDETQYF. CDR3 DNA sequence: TGCGCCAGCAGCTACGGGACTAGCGATGAGACCCAGTACTTC.

About this clone: A junction end diverges from the germline sequence, so it may reflect a read error. The rearrangement uses TRBV7-9 and TRBJ1-4; TRBD1 might be the D (6 bases). The CDR3 is 12 amino acids. Germline V gives CDR1 SEHNR, CDR2 FQNEAQ (reference sequence). In DNA form, the CDR3 reads TGTTCCAGCAGGAACAGGGATGAAAAACTGTTTTTT. It translates to CSSRNRDEKLFF. Complete variable domain (other parts from reference TRBV7-9 and TRBJ1-4): DTGVSQNPRHKITKRGQNVTFRCDPISEHNRLYWYRQTLGQGPEFLTYFQNEAQLEKSRLLSDRFSAERPKGSFSTLEIQRTEQGDSAMYLCSSRNRDEKLFFGSGTQLSVL.

V gene TRBV28 combines with J gene TRBJ1-5, with a possible D match to TRBD1 (6 bases). Germline CDR1 is MDHEN and CDR2 is SYDVKM. This CDR3 contains 15 residues. V lost 7 bases to trimming and J lost 7 bases, with 20 bases between them. This CDR3 reads CASTVTQGAGQPQHF. CDR3 DNA: TGTGCCAGCACCGTTACACAGGGTGCAGGACAGCCCCAGCATTTT.

Only a few counts were recorded for this clone. The chain carries TRBV28 and TRBJ2-7, with a possible D match to TRBD2 (5 bases). The CDR3 has 14 amino acids. Germline values: CDR1 MDHEN, CDR2 SYDVKM. V lost 1 base to trimming and J lost 4 bases, with 11 bases between them. CDR3 region: CASSLSRTQYEQYF. The CDR3 DNA sequence: TGTGCCAGCAGTTTATCCCGGACTCAATACGAGCAGTACTTC.

This chain links TRBV5-4 with TRBJ2-4; TRBD1 might be the D (5 bases). From germline, CDR1 is SGHNT and CDR2 YYREEE (reference sequence). The CDR3 is 12 residues long. Trimming removed 4 bases at V and 13 bases at J, with 15 bases between. DNA for the CDR3: TGTGCCAGCAGCCAATCACAGGAGAAACAGTACTTC. Protein product: CASSQSQEKQYF.

V and J are TRBV28 and TRBJ1-1; a weak D match, TRBD1 (5 bases). Germline V gene sequence: CDR1 MDHEN, CDR2 SYDVKM. Trimming pared 2 bases from V and 6 bases from J, leaving 19 bases between. The CDR3 covers 16 residues. The chain's CDR3 is CASSLPDGGTVAEAFF. DNA for the CDR3: TGTGCCAGCAGTTTACCTGATGGGGGGACTGTGGCTGAAGCTTTCTTT.

The rearrangement joins TRBV7-3 to TRBJ1-1, with D hard to call. The CDR3 spans 15 residues. The V gene lost 1 base and the J gene lost 1 base, with 10 bases spanning the gap. From germline, CDR1 is SGHTA and CDR2 FQGTGA. CDR3 sequence (DNA): TGTGCCAGCAGCTTAAACCCGGGAGAGAACACTGAAGCTTTCTTT. This sequence encodes CASSLNPGENTEAFF.

This clone was counted a single time. This chain joins TRBV9 and TRBJ1-4; TRBD1 might be the D (5 bases). The CDR3 sequence is 18 residues long. V lost 0 bases, J lost 7 bases, and 22 bases lay in between. The germline CDR1 and CDR2 sequences are SGDLS and YYNGEE. The CDR3 DNA follows: TGTGCCAGCAGCGTAGGAATTCCTACTACAGGCCTCCCTGAAAAACTGTTTTTT. It translates to CASSVGIPTTGLPEKLFF. The complete variable domain, with remaining parts taken from reference TRBV9 and TRBJ1-4, reads DSGVTQTPKHLITATGQRVTLRCSPRSGDLSVYWYQQSLDQGLQFLIQYYNGEERAKGNILERFSAQQFPDLHSELNLSSLELGDSALYFCASSVGIPTTGLPEKLFFGSGTQLSVL.

This sequence joins TRBV30 and TRBJ2-5; D may be TRBD2 (6 bases). The germline V gene encodes CDR1 GTSNPN and CDR2 SVGIG (reference sequence). The CDR3 covers 13 residues. The germline V and J ends were trimmed by 2 bases and 2 bases, with 9 bases remaining between them. The CDR3 reads CAWSLGLQETQYF. CDR3 coding DNA: TGTGCCTGGAGTTTAGGACTACAAGAGACCCAGTACTTC. The whole variable domain, remainder taken from reference TRBV30 and TRBJ2-5, is SQTIHQWPATLVQPVGSPLSLECTVEGTSNPNLYWYRQAAGRGLQLLFYSVGIGQISSEVPQNLSASRPQDRQFILSSKKLLLSDSGFYLCAWSLGLQETQYFGPGTRLLVL.

J is TRBJ2-7 and V is TRBV5-1; 8 positions agree with TRBD1. Unmatched junction bases numbered 8, after V lost 4 bases and J lost 2 bases. The CDR3 is made up of 15 amino acids. Germline CDR1 SGHRS, CDR2 YFSETQ. The CDR3 nucleotides read TGCGCCAGCAGCCCCCGGCAGGGACAGGCCTACGAGCAGTACTTC. Its protein product is CASSPRQGQAYEQYF.